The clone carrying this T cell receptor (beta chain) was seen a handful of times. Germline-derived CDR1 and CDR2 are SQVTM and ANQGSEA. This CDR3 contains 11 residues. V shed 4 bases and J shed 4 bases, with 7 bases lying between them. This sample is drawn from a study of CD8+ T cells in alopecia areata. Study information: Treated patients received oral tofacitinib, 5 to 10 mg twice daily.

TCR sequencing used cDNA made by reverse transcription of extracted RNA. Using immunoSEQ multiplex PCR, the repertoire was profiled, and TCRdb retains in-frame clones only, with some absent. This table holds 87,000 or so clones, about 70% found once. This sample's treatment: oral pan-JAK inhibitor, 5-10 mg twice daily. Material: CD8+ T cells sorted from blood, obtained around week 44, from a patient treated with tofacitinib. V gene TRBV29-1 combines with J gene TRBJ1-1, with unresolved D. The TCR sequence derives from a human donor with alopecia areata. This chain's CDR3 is CSVGEGTEAFF. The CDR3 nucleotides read TGCAGCGTTGGAGAGGGCACTGAAGCTTTCTTT.